This entry features one T cell receptor beta chain sequence. Antigen: not known. From germline, CDR1 is SNHLY and CDR2 FYNNEI. The CDR3 sequence is 14 residues long. Losses at the gene ends were 7 bases for V and 2 bases for J; bases not matched to a gene: 5. The data were taken from a study of cytomegalovirus exposure and HLA in healthy donors. The PCR had 60 Vbeta and 13 Jbeta primers. The table came from immunoSEQ multiplex PCR; TCRdb's copy has only in-frame clones and leaves some out. The profile shows fewer than 250,000 clones, 77% of them singletons. Points from the study as a whole: Within an earlier analysis, most TCR beta V segments proved productive either about 87% or about 30% of the time. Most CMV-associated TCR beta chains appeared HLA-restricted in a later analysis.

This sequence joins TRBV2 and TRBJ2-5; the match to TRBD2 covers 9 bases. Sequenced input: PBMCs. This sequence originates from a woman between 25 and 40 years old in good health and CMV-seropositive. Here the CDR3 reads CASTSGIGQETQYF. For the CDR3, the DNA is TGTGCCAGCACTAGCGGGATTGGTCAAGAGACCCAGTACTTC.